Below are 22 T cell receptor beta chains sequenced from a single sample in a study of cytotoxic CD8 clonotypes in ibrutinib-treated CLL. Clones were sequenced by immunoSEQ multiplex PCR, and TCRdb holds only the in-frame ones, with some missing. The sample lists around 300,000 clones; around four fifths were seen once. This specimen was PBMCs, taken before ibrutinib treatment. The origin of the receptors is a human donor with chronic lymphocytic leukemia.

Only one count was recorded for this clone. The rearrangement uses TRBV4-3 and TRBJ2-5, with 11 bases that match TRBD2. The CDR3 covers 18 residues. V dropped 0 bases and J dropped 5; count of bases not matched to a gene: 11. The germline gives CDR1 LGHNA, CDR2 YSLEER. This CDR3 reads CASSQDILAGGPGETQYF. For the CDR3, the DNA is TGCGCCAGCAGCCAAGATATTTTAGCGGGAGGGCCTGGGGAGACCCAGTACTTC.

This chain connects TRBV7-9 to TRBJ2-7; 8 bases are shared with TRBD2. CDR1 is SEHNR, CDR2 FQNEAQ, per germline (reference sequence). J was trimmed by 3 bases and V by 5 bases; bases with no gene match: 9. The CDR3 consists of 15 residues. CDR3 DNA: TGTGCCAGCAGCCCACAAATCGGGACTAGCTACGAGCAGTACTTC. Its protein is CASSPQIGTSYEQYF.

V gene TRBV5-1 combines with J gene TRBJ2-7; 7 bases are a match to TRBD1. The V segment lost 4 bases and the J segment 3 bases; nucleotides outside the gene matches: 4. Looked up from germline, CDR1 is SGHRS and CDR2 is YFSETQ. The CDR3 loop spans 13 amino acids. The CDR3 sequence is CASSGTDSYEQYF. CDR3 nucleotide sequence: TGCGCCAGCAGCGGGACAGACAGCTACGAGCAGTACTTC. The entire variable domain, with the rest obtained from reference TRBV5-1 and TRBJ2-7, is as follows: KAGVTQTPRYLIKTRGQQVTLSCSPISGHRSVSWYQQTPGQGLQFLFEYFSETQRNKGNFPGRFSGRQFSNSRSEMNVSTLELGDSALYLCASSGTDSYEQYFGPGTRLTVT.

The chain combines TRBV7-9 with TRBJ2-7; D gene unclear. This CDR3 contains 14 residues. Trimming removed 7 bases from V and 0 bases from J, with 13 bases in between. Germline V gene lookup returns CDR1 SEHNR and CDR2 FQNEAQ (reference sequence). Here the CDR3 DNA reads TGTGCCAGCAAACAAAGCCCTAGCTCCTACGAGCAGTACTTC. This codes for CASKQSPSSYEQYF.

The chain is built from TRBV7-8 and TRBJ1-4; no firm D call. The CDR3 runs 16 residues. V shed 5 bases and J shed 3 bases, with 16 bases lying between them. Germline-derived CDR1 and CDR2 are SGHVS and FQNEAQ. The CDR3 here is CASSRNPLGANEKLFF. The CDR3 nucleotides read TGTGCCAGCAGCCGCAACCCACTTGGGGCTAATGAAAAACTGTTTTTT.

This sequence joins TRBV7-6 and TRBJ1-1, with D maybe TRBD1 (5 bases). CDR3 length: 13 amino acids. Trimming shortened V by 1 base and J by 5 bases, and 8 bases separated the two germline ends. CDR1 and CDR2 from the germline V gene are SGHVS and FNYEAQ. CDR3 amino acids: CASSLGGGTEAFF. CDR3 DNA sequence: TGTGCCAGCAGCTTAGGGGGGGGGACTGAAGCTTTCTTT.

The rearrangement links TRBV15 to TRBJ1-5; 7 nucleotides line up with TRBD1. The CDR3 length is 20 residues. Germline assignment: CDR1 LNHNV and CDR2 YYDKDF (reference sequence). The V gene end was trimmed by 5 bases and the J gene end by 2 bases; junction bases not matched to a gene: 21. The CDR3 sequence is CATSGLTGREAIWGNQPQHF. The DNA of the CDR3 is TGTGCCACCAGCGGATTGACAGGGCGGGAGGCAATATGGGGCAATCAGCCCCAGCATTTT.

The table lists this clone with a few counts. The chain recombines TRBV27 with TRBJ2-7, with a weak D call TRBD1 (5 bases). V was trimmed by 6 bases and J by 0 bases, leaving 21 bases between them. This CDR3 spans 17 amino acids. The V gene's germline CDR1 is MNHEY and CDR2 SMNVEV (reference sequence). The CDR3 loop is CASSSGWGGLSSYEQYF. CDR3 nucleotides: TGTGCCAGCAGCTCCGGGTGGGGCGGATTAAGCTCCTACGAGCAGTACTTC.

The V gene is TRBV6-5, the J gene TRBJ2-1; 7 nucleotides align to TRBD2. The germline V gene encodes CDR1 MNHEY and CDR2 SVGAGI. Trimming removed 5 bases from V and 7 bases from J; junction bases left unmatched: 8. The CDR3 length is 14 residues. The CDR3 reads CASSPSGLMNEQFF. DNA for the CDR3: TGTGCCAGCAGTCCTTCGGGACTAATGAATGAGCAGTTCTTC.

In its sample, this clone was seen once. The J gene is TRBJ2-3, the V gene TRBV27; D unclear. The V and J ends lost 8 bases and 2 bases respectively, with 14 bases between them. CDR3 length: 14 amino acids. CDR1 MNHEY and CDR2 SMNVEV come from the germline V gene (reference sequence). Written as DNA, the CDR3 is TGTGCCAGCGGGCGGTTCGGTTCCACAGATACGCAGTATTTT. Protein product: CASGRFGSTDTQYF.

The chain recombines TRBV28 with TRBJ1-5, with 7 bases lining up with TRBD1. The germline V gene has CDR1 MDHEN and CDR2 SYDVKM. Trimming at V came to 6 bases and at J to 5 bases, leaving 7 bases not matched to a gene. The CDR3 has 14 residues. The CDR3 loop is CASSSGTVDQPQHF. The CDR3 DNA follows: TGTGCCAGCAGCTCCGGGACAGTGGATCAGCCCCAGCATTTT. The full variable domain, rest sourced from reference TRBV28 and TRBJ1-5, is DVKVTQSSRYLVKRTGEKVFLECVQDMDHENMFWYRQDPGLGLRLIYFSYDVKMKEKGDIPEGYSVSREKKERFSLILESASTNQTSMYLCASSSGTVDQPQHFGDGTRLSIL.

The V call is TRBV19, the J call TRBJ1-2; D is possibly TRBD1 (5 bases). Germline CDR1 is LNHDA and CDR2 is SQIVND (reference sequence). Trimming pared 3 bases from V and 4 bases from J, leaving 15 bases between. This CDR3 is 15 amino acids long. For the CDR3, the DNA is TGTGCCAGTAGTATGGAAAGTACAGGATTCTATGGCTACACCTTC. Translated: CASSMESTGFYGYTF. Based on the CDR3 plus reference TRBV19 and TRBJ1-2, the full variable domain is DGGITQSPKYLFRKEGQNVTLSCEQNLNHDAMYWYRQDPGQGLRLIYYSQIVNDFQKGDIAEGYSVSREKKESFPLTVTSAQKNPTAFYLCASSMESTGFYGYTFGSGTRLTVV.

This rearrangement joins TRBV27 to TRBJ2-7; D unclear. The V end lost 4 bases, the J end lost 3 bases, and 10 bases lay between the germline ends. This CDR3 has 13 residues. CDR1 MNHEY and CDR2 SMNVEV come from the germline V gene (reference sequence). The CDR3, as DNA: TGTGCCAGCAGTTCGAGGTCCCACTACGAGCAGTACTTC. Translation: CASSSRSHYEQYF.

The V gene is TRBV27, the J gene TRBJ1-1; D unresolved. V shed 4 bases and J shed 7 bases, with 16 bases lying between them. Looked up from germline, CDR1 is MNHEY and CDR2 is SMNVEV (reference sequence). This CDR3 spans 14 amino acids. CDR3 coding DNA: TGTGCCAGCAGTTCTCCACGGACGGCACTTGAAGCTTTCTTT. Encoded protein: CASSSPRTALEAFF.

The table lists this clone with a few counts. The chain carries TRBV6-6 and TRBJ2-3; 8 nucleotides agree with TRBD1. The germline V gene has CDR1 MNHNY and CDR2 SVGAGI (reference sequence). V trimming: 7 bases; J trimming: 5 bases; junction bases outside the gene matches: 5. This CDR3 spans 13 amino acids. CDR3 residues: CASTGQGEDTQYF. CDR3 sequence (DNA): TGTGCCAGCACCGGACAGGGAGAAGATACGCAGTATTTT.

The gene calls are TRBV4-1 and TRBJ2-5; D may be TRBD1 (6 bases). V lost 0 bases, J lost 3 bases, and 17 bases lay in between. The CDR3 has 17 residues. The germline CDR1 and CDR2 sequences are MGHRA and YSYEKL. The CDR3 DNA is TGCGCCAGCAGCCAAGAAGGAGGTTGGGACACCAAAGAGACCCAGTACTTC. This translates into CASSQEGGWDTKETQYF.

The chain recombines TRBV27 with TRBJ1-3, with a possible D match to TRBD1 (6 bases). V was trimmed by 4 bases and J by 6 bases, leaving 13 bases between them. Germline V lookup: CDR1 MNHEY, CDR2 SMNVEV (reference sequence). The CDR3 has 14 amino acids. CDR3 residues: CASSSTGGSNTIYF. CDR3 coding DNA: TGTGCCAGCAGTTCGACAGGCGGGTCAAACACCATATATTTT.

Only one count was recorded for this clone. The chain combines TRBV30 with TRBJ2-1; tentatively, D is TRBD1 (6 bases). Germline V gene data show CDR1 as GTSNPN and CDR2 as SVGIG (reference sequence). V lost 2 bases to trimming and J lost 4 bases, with 12 bases between them. The CDR3 spans 14 residues. CDR3 coding DNA: TGTGCCTGGAGTACAGGGTACGAGTACAATGAGCAGTTCTTC. It yields the protein CAWSTGYEYNEQFF.

The rearrangement links TRBV28 to TRBJ2-5; a weak D match, TRBD1 (5 bases). V was clipped by 2 bases and J by 3 bases, with 7 bases between them. The CDR3 runs to 13 residues. Per germline, CDR1 MDHEN and CDR2 SYDVKM. The CDR3, as DNA: TGTGCCAGCAGTTTACCGACAGAAGAGACCCAGTACTTC. It yields the protein CASSLPTEETQYF. Full variable domain (missing parts from reference TRBV28 and TRBJ2-5): DVKVTQSSRYLVKRTGEKVFLECVQDMDHENMFWYRQDPGLGLRLIYFSYDVKMKEKGDIPEGYSVSREKKERFSLILESASTNQTSMYLCASSLPTEETQYFGPGTRLLVL.

The chain couples TRBV2 to TRBJ2-7; 7 bases map to TRBD2. This CDR3 has 15 amino acids. Per the germline V gene, CDR1 is SNHLY and CDR2 is FYNNEI. The V gene end was trimmed by 3 bases and the J gene end by 3 bases; junction bases not matched to a gene: 8. The CDR3 DNA sequence: TGTGCCAGCAGTGACGCGGGAGTTAATGACTACGAGCAGTACTTC. Translating it yields CASSDAGVNDYEQYF.

V and J are TRBV15 and TRBJ2-7; possibly TRBD1 for D (5 bases). Germline V CDR1 and CDR2: LNHNV, YYDKDF (reference sequence). The CDR3 consists of 16 residues. Trimming pared 5 bases from V and 7 bases from J, leaving 24 bases between. For the CDR3, the DNA is TGTGCCACCAGCGGCGCTTTCTTGACAGTCGGCCAAGAGCAGTACTTC. Protein: CATSGAFLTVGQEQYF.

The chain couples TRBV7-9 to TRBJ1-1; 7 positions match TRBD1. Trimming cost V 6 bases and J 4 bases; bases outside gene matches: 5. The CDR3 runs 13 residues. CDR1 is SEHNR, CDR2 FQNEAQ, per germline (reference sequence). CDR3 amino acids: CASRGGRGTEAFF. The CDR3 nucleotides read TGTGCCAGCAGAGGGGGCAGGGGCACTGAAGCTTTCTTT.